This T cell receptor beta chain was sequenced during a study of blood T cells in healthy people across ages. The study's findings and limits: TCR beta diversity, measured per million T cells, fell in a roughly linear way with age.

Germline V lookup: CDR1 SGDLS, CDR2 YYNGEE. This CDR3 spans 16 amino acids. The donors, aged 6 to 90, were healthy Caucasians from Russia. Every sample gave at least 6 micrograms of total RNA when it was extracted. The use of a sample-barcoded 5' primer and a J-beta primer mix characterized a second PCR of roughly 6 to 11 cycles. TCRdb reanalysed the 5' RACE reads using MiXCR and keeps one entry per CDR3 protein. The sample consists of 700,000 to 950,000 distinct CDR3 sequences, roughly two fifths of them appearing once. A note on this clonotype: Its antigen is as yet unknown.

Sequencing was performed on blood. The chain combines TRBV9 with TRBJ2-4, with D possibly being TRBD1 (5 bases). The DNA end favors TRBJ2-7, so the J call may be wrong. The source is a woman in her sixties or seventies in good health. DNA of the CDR3: TGTGCCAGCAGCGTAGCAGGGTCTGGCCCCCCCTACGAGCAGTACTTC. Translation: CASSVAGSGPPYEQYF.